A single sample gave rise to the 20 T cell receptor beta chains below, sequenced in a study of cytomegalovirus exposure and HLA in healthy donors. The PCR ran on 60 Vbeta and 13 Jbeta primers. Produced via immunoSEQ multiplex PCR; TCRdb's table is partial and in-frame only. Among around 98,000 clones listed, 75% to 85% were seen once. The sequenced sample was PBMCs. The receptors shown here come from a woman aged 40 to 50 in good health and CMV-seronegative.

V usage is TRBV30 and J usage is TRBJ1-1; possibly TRBD1 for D (5 bases). This CDR3 contains 12 residues. In germline, CDR1 is GTSNPN, CDR2 SVGIG (reference sequence). V gave up 4 bases and J gave up 5 bases, with 11 bases separating them. The CDR3 nucleotides read TGTGCCTGGACCCGGGGGATTACTGAAGCTTTCTTT. Protein product: CAWTRGITEAFF.

The gene calls are TRBV6-4 and TRBJ2-1, with TRBD2 as a possible D gene (6 bases). Deletions cut 5 bases from V and 8 bases from J, with 13 bases between. The CDR3 covers 13 residues. In germline, CDR1 is MRHNA, CDR2 SNTAGT. Written as DNA, the CDR3 is TGTGCCAGCAGTCTTAGCGGAAACGATGAGCAGTTCTTC. It is translated as CASSLSGNDEQFF.

This chain uses TRBV4-2 with TRBJ2-5; TRBD1 agrees at 8 bases. Looked up from germline, CDR1 is LGHNA and CDR2 is YNFKEQ. Unmatched junction bases numbered 3, after V lost 4 bases and J lost 2 bases. The length of the CDR3 is 14 residues. The DNA for the CDR3 is TGTGCCAGCAGCCGGGGGACAGGACAAGAGACCCAGTACTTC. It specifies CASSRGTGQETQYF.

This clone came up a few times. The rearrangement joins TRBV5-6 to TRBJ1-3; D is unclear. CDR3 size: 14 residues. The germline V and J ends were trimmed by 5 bases and 1 base, with 10 bases remaining between them. Germline CDR1 is SGHDT and CDR2 is YYEEEE. The DNA of the CDR3 is TGTGCCAGCAGACTTGAACCATCTGGAAACACCATATATTTT. Translated: CASRLEPSGNTIYF.

The chain is built from TRBV28 and TRBJ2-7; the D gene is possibly TRBD1 (5 bases). V was cut by 6 bases and J by 6 bases, with 9 bases left in between. The CDR3 totals 11 residues. CDR1 MDHEN and CDR2 SYDVKM come from the germline V gene. The CDR3: CASRGATEQYF. The CDR3 DNA sequence: TGTGCCAGCAGAGGGGCAACCGAGCAGTACTTC.

This clone is a singleton in its sample. The V and J genes are TRBV7-6 and TRBJ1-3; D not certain. Germline-derived CDR1 and CDR2 are SGHVS and FNYEAQ. V was trimmed by 5 bases and J by 3 bases, leaving 14 bases between them. The CDR3 has 15 amino acids. CDR3 sequence (DNA): TGTGCCAGCAGCCTAGAACAAAGTTATGGAAACACCATATATTTT. This translates into CASSLEQSYGNTIYF.

The chain links TRBV9 to TRBJ2-6; D uncertain. Germline CDR1 SGDLS, CDR2 YYNGEE. This CDR3 is 14 amino acids long. The V end was cut by 4 bases, the J end by 1 base, with 6 bases between. CDR3 DNA sequence: TGTGCCAGCAGCACTCATTCTGGGGCCAACGTCCTGACTTTC. Translation gives CASSTHSGANVLTF.

The CDR3 DNA follows: TGTGCCAGCAGCGTAAACCAGGGACTCTCTGGAAACACCATATATTTT. It specifies CASSVNQGLSGNTIYF. The rearrangement uses TRBV9 and TRBJ1-3; possible D gene TRBD1, 5 bases. Germline loops: CDR1 SGDLS, CDR2 YYNGEE. This CDR3 contains 16 residues. Trimming stripped 1 base from V and 0 bases from J, with 11 bases between. Full variable domain (remainder filled in from reference TRBV9 and TRBJ1-3): DSGVTQTPKHLITATGQRVTLRCSPRSGDLSVYWYQQSLDQGLQFLIQYYNGEERAKGNILERFSAQQFPDLHSELNLSSLELGDSALYFCASSVNQGLSGNTIYFGEGSWLTVV.

This clone occurred a few times. The chain carries TRBV7-3 and TRBJ2-2, with 7 bases aligning to TRBD1. The CDR3 length is 17 residues. From germline, CDR1 is SGHTA and CDR2 FQGTGA. J was trimmed by 0 bases and V by 5 bases; bases with no gene match: 9. CDR3 nucleotides: TGTGCCAGCAGCGCCCCCGGGACAGCCGCGAACACCGGGGAGCTGTTTTTT. It translates to CASSAPGTAANTGELFF.

V gene TRBV4-1 combines with J gene TRBJ1-5; the D gene is possibly TRBD1 (5 bases). Trimming removed 4 bases at V and 3 bases at J, with 13 bases between. This CDR3 region has 15 residues. Per the germline V gene, CDR1 is MGHRA and CDR2 is YSYEKL. The CDR3 loop reads CASSPYGQFNQPQHF. DNA for the CDR3: TGCGCCAGCAGCCCCTACGGACAATTCAATCAGCCCCAGCATTTT.

J is TRBJ2-7 and V is TRBV15; D gene unclear. Trimming took off 1 base at V and 4 bases at J, with 14 bases between the two ends. The CDR3 spans 15 residues. Germline assignment: CDR1 LNHNV and CDR2 YYDKDF (reference sequence). CDR3: CATSRGSEAQYEQYF. The DNA for the CDR3 is TGTGCCACCAGCAGAGGGAGCGAGGCTCAGTACGAGCAGTACTTC.

J is TRBJ2-3 and V is TRBV6-1, with 9 bases that match TRBD2. V lost 4 bases, J lost 5 bases, and 10 bases stayed unmatched. CDR1 and CDR2 from the germline V gene are MNHNS and SASEGT. The CDR3 has 16 residues. The CDR3 DNA reads TGTGCCAGCAGTGGCCGGCTAGCGGGGAGCTTAGATACGCAGTATTTT. This codes for CASSGRLAGSLDTQYF.

The CDR3 bases are TGTGCCAGCAGCATGGATGGGACAGGGACCGATACGCAGTATTTT. Its translation is CASSMDGTGTDTQYF. The gene calls are TRBV7-9 and TRBJ2-3; TRBD1 matches 9 bases. This CDR3 spans 15 amino acids. Germline V gene lookup returns CDR1 SEHNR and CDR2 FQNEAQ (reference sequence). The V and J ends lost 5 bases and 6 bases, in that order; junction bases with no gene match: 9.

The chain joins TRBV19 to TRBJ1-6; 9 nucleotides match TRBD1. The CDR3 runs to 17 residues. Germline V CDR1 and CDR2: LNHDA, SQIVND (reference sequence). V was pared by 5 bases and J by 8 bases, with 13 bases of the junction left unmatched. The CDR3 spells CASSAHSGDRDYSPLHF. CDR3 DNA: TGTGCCAGTAGTGCCCATTCCGGGGACAGGGATTATTCACCCCTCCACTTT.

This clone was observed a single time. The rearrangement uses TRBV2 and TRBJ1-5, with D possibly TRBD1 on 5 matching bases. Germline lookup yields CDR1 SNHLY and CDR2 FYNNEI. The CDR3 consists of 14 residues. V was trimmed by 4 bases and J by 5 bases, leaving 12 bases between them. CDR3 region: CASSGGRVDQPQHF. Written as DNA, the CDR3 is TGTGCCAGCAGTGGAGGCAGGGTTGATCAGCCCCAGCATTTT.

This clone is a singleton in its sample. The chain employs TRBV6-5 and TRBJ2-2; possibly TRBD1 for D (5 bases). The V gene's germline CDR1 is MNHEY and CDR2 SVGAGI. The CDR3 has 13 residues. The V and J ends lost 5 bases and 5 bases respectively, with 9 bases between them. This CDR3 is CASSVQGTGELFF. CDR3 DNA sequence: TGTGCCAGCAGTGTCCAGGGAACCGGGGAGCTGTTTTTT.

V usage is TRBV27 and J usage is TRBJ1-6; tentative D call: TRBD1 (5 bases). V lost 1 base and J 9 bases, leaving 13 bases between the germline ends. The germline CDR1 and CDR2 sequences are MNHEY and SMNVEV (reference sequence). The CDR3 contains 15 residues. CDR3 amino acids: CASSLLAGPGSPLHF. The CDR3 DNA sequence: TGTGCCAGCAGTTTATTAGCAGGGCCCGGTTCACCCCTCCACTTT.

The chain employs TRBV2 and TRBJ2-2; TRBD1 is a possible D gene (6 bases). CDR1 and CDR2 (germline): SNHLY, FYNNEI. V was trimmed by 11 bases and J by 7 bases, leaving 23 bases between them. This CDR3 comprises 15 residues. The CDR3 is CACAWGQGNVGELFF. In DNA form, the CDR3 reads TGTGCCTGCGCGTGGGGTCAGGGGAACGTCGGGGAGCTGTTTTTT.

This sequence joins TRBV19 and TRBJ1-2, with D perhaps TRBD1 (6 bases). V was trimmed by 6 bases and J by 4 bases, leaving 15 bases between them. The CDR3 has 14 residues. Germline V gene sequence: CDR1 LNHDA, CDR2 SQIVND (reference sequence). The CDR3 protein is CASSLQGSFYGYTF. CDR3 sequence (DNA): TGTGCCAGTAGCTTACAGGGAAGTTTCTATGGCTACACCTTC.

The chain links TRBV7-3 to TRBJ1-5; maybe TRBD1 (5 bases). CDR1 is SGHTA and CDR2 is FQGTGA in the germline V gene. This CDR3 has 17 residues. With 6 bases removed from V and 0 bases from J, the gap between germline ends came to 18 bases. This CDR3 reads CASRGGYEGNSNQPQHF. DNA of the CDR3: TGTGCCAGCAGGGGGGGGTACGAAGGAAATAGCAATCAGCCCCAGCATTTT.